The 12 T cell receptor beta chains given below trace back to one sample, sequenced in a study of blood T cell repertoires in COVID-19. Produced via immunoSEQ multiplex PCR; TCRdb's table is partial and in-frame only. This sample carries 130,000 to 150,000 clones, around 90% of them seen once, and the ten largest clones take around 1.5%. The sequencing sample was made of peripheral blood. These receptors all come from a human donor in a cohort sampled during active COVID-19.

The rearrangement joins TRBV9 to TRBJ2-7, with D possibly TRBD2 on 6 matching bases. Germline loops: CDR1 SGDLS, CDR2 YYNGEE. V gave up 8 bases and J gave up 3 bases, with 15 bases separating them. This CDR3 is 13 amino acids long. The CDR3 reads CASNYEGGYEQYF. CDR3 nucleotides: TGTGCCAGTAATTATGAGGGAGGCTACGAGCAGTACTTC.

The chain links TRBV19 to TRBJ2-1; a weak D match, TRBD2 (6 bases). The CDR3 is made up of 15 amino acids. V lost 1 base to trimming and J lost 8 bases, with 15 bases between them. Germline loops: CDR1 LNHDA, CDR2 SQIVND (reference sequence). The CDR3 nucleotides read TGTGCCAGTAGTATAGGTAGCGGCGAGAGGGATGAGCAGTTCTTC. Protein: CASSIGSGERDEQFF.

The chain combines TRBV5-5 with TRBJ2-5; 8 bases fit TRBD2. Germline assignment: CDR1 SGHKS and CDR2 YYEKEE (reference sequence). Losses at the gene ends were 0 bases for V and 4 bases for J; bases not matched to a gene: 5. This CDR3 comprises 15 residues. This chain's CDR3 is CASSLDGGAAETQYF. CDR3 bases: TGTGCCAGCAGCTTGGACGGGGGGGCCGCAGAGACCCAGTACTTC. The full variable domain, completed using reference TRBV5-5 and TRBJ2-5, is DAGVTQSPTHLIKTRGQQVTLRCSPISGHKSVSWYQQVLGQGPQFIFQYYEKEERGRGNFPDRFSARQFPNYSSELNVNALLLGDSALYLCASSLDGGAAETQYFGPGTRLLVL.

The V and J genes are TRBV9 and TRBJ2-1; TRBD1 aligns across 10 bases. V lost 3 bases, J lost 12 bases, and 9 bases stayed unmatched. CDR3 length: 14 amino acids. Germline loops: CDR1 SGDLS, CDR2 YYNGEE. CDR3 amino acids: CASSAGDRGRWQFF. In nucleotides, the CDR3 is TGTGCCAGCAGCGCAGGGGACAGGGGTAGATGGCAGTTCTTC.

The V call is TRBV5-4, the J call TRBJ2-1; D call uncertain. The CDR3 covers 13 residues. V was shortened by 0 bases and J by 5 bases, with 6 bases between the two germline ends. CDR1 SGHNT and CDR2 YYREEE come from the germline V gene (reference sequence). The CDR3 nucleotides are TGTGCCAGCAGCTTGGGAGTTGACAATGAGCAGTTCTTC. Translated, it gives CASSLGVDNEQFF.

The rearrangement uses TRBV3-1 (or the pseudogene TRBV3-2) and TRBJ1-1, with D possibly matching TRBD1 (6 bases). Germline V CDR1 and CDR2: LGHDT, YNNKEL (reference sequence). CDR3 length: 14 residues. Trimming shortened V by 3 bases and J by 3 bases, and 11 bases separated the two germline ends. CDR3 nucleotide sequence: TGTGCCAGCAGCCAGGGCTACAGGGACACTGAAGCTTTCTTT. It yields the protein CASSQGYRDTEAFF.

This clone was seen only a few times. The V gene is TRBV19, the J gene TRBJ1-1; D gene ambiguous. Germline values: CDR1 LNHDA, CDR2 SQIVND (reference sequence). CDR3 length: 11 residues. Trimming removed 7 bases from V and 10 bases from J, with 13 bases in between. The CDR3 loop reads CASTSEMRAFF. The DNA of the CDR3 is TGTGCCAGTACCTCGGAGATGCGAGCTTTCTTT.

The chain is built from TRBV4-1 and TRBJ2-1, with TRBD2 identical over 15 bases. With V trimmed by 4 bases and J by 10 bases, 8 bases remained unmatched. The CDR3 has 16 residues. The V gene's germline CDR1 is MGHRA and CDR2 YSYEKL. Written as DNA, the CDR3 is TGCGCCAGCAGCCCATCGGGACTAGCGGGGGGAGGGGAGCAGTTCTTC. This codes for CASSPSGLAGGGEQFF.

The rearrangement joins TRBV6-5 to TRBJ2-7, with TRBD2 matching 7 bases. In germline, CDR1 is MNHEY, CDR2 SVGAGI. The CDR3 contains 14 residues. With 2 bases clipped from V and 2 bases from J, the junction kept 3 bases outside the gene matches. The CDR3 protein is CASSYAGDAYEQYF. The CDR3 DNA reads as TGTGCCAGCAGTTACGCGGGGGATGCCTACGAGCAGTACTTC.

This rearrangement joins TRBV18 to TRBJ2-1; a possible D gene is TRBD1 (6 bases). The CDR3 length is 15 residues. Trimming removed 2 bases from V and 2 bases from J, with 10 bases in between. Germline CDR1 and CDR2: KGHSH and LQKENI. The CDR3 loop reads CASSPNREPYNEQFF. Written as DNA, the CDR3 is TGTGCCAGCTCACCAAACAGGGAGCCCTACAATGAGCAGTTCTTC.

The J gene is TRBJ2-3, the V gene TRBV7-2, with a weak D call TRBD2 (6 bases). This CDR3 comprises 17 residues. V was pared by 1 base and J by 0 bases, with 14 bases between. Germline assignment: CDR1 SGHTA and CDR2 FQGNSA. DNA for the CDR3: TGTGCCAGCAGCTTAGTTGGGACTCCCTATAGCACAGATACGCAGTATTTT. Protein: CASSLVGTPYSTDTQYF.

This chain uses TRBV10-3 with TRBJ2-3; possibly TRBD2 for D (6 bases). The CDR3 is made up of 16 amino acids. Germline V gives CDR1 ENHRY, CDR2 SYGVKD. V dropped 10 bases and J dropped 4 bases, with 24 bases sitting between them. CDR3 sequence reads: CATDPSSGGAPDTQYF. The CDR3, as DNA: TGTGCCACGGACCCTTCTTCTGGCGGGGCCCCAGATACGCAGTATTTT.